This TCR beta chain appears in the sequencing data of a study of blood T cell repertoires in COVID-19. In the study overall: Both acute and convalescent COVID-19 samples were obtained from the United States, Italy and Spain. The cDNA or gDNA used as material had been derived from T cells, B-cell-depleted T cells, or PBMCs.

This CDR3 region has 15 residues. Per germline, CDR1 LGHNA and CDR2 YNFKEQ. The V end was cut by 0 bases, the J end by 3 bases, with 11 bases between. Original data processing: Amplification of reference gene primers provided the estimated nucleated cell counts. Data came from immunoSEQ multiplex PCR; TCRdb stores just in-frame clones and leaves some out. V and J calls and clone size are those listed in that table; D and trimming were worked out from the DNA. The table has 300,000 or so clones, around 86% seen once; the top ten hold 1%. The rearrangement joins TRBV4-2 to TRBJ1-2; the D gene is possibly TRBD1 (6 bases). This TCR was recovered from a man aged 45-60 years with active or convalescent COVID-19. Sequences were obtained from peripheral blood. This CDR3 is CASSQDQDSDYGYTF. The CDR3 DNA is TGTGCCAGCAGCCAAGACCAGGACAGCGACTATGGCTACACCTTC.